This T cell receptor (beta chain) is from a study of spatial heterogeneity in lung cancer. Time point here: sample taken at primary tumor resection. This clonotype counts as medium-sized. Its antigen is unidentified. Findings and caveats of the study: Tumors with more nonsynonymous mutations had more expanded intratumoral alpha and beta TCRs.

TCRdb used MiXCR to reprocess the 5' RACE reads, holding one entry per CDR3 protein. The sample has approximately 2,100 distinct CDR3 sequences; more than 8.5% are singletons. In germline, CDR1 is SGHTA, CDR2 FQGTGA. The CDR3 totals 16 residues. V shed 5 bases, J shed 1 base, and the junction held 6 bases outside the gene matches. This TCR was recovered from a female donor with early-stage non-small cell lung cancer. The J gene is TRBJ2-2, the V gene TRBV7-3, with 8 bases aligning to TRBD1. The starting material was lung tumor tissue, obtained at surgery. CDR3 in amino acids: CASSIGGQGNTGELFF. In DNA form, the CDR3 reads TGTGCCAGCAGCATAGGAGGACAGGGGAACACCGGGGAGCTGTTTTTT.